This T cell receptor (beta chain) was recorded in a study of cytomegalovirus exposure and HLA in healthy donors. Study-level findings and limits: In an earlier analysis, most TCR beta V segments were productive about 90% or about 30% of the time. According to reports, the classifier identified cytomegalovirus status with high specificity and sensitivity. A highly shared variant cluster was judged a likely technical artifact.

This PCR relied on a set of 60 Vbeta primers and 13 Jbeta primers. The data were produced by immunoSEQ multiplex PCR, yet TCRdb's version contains in-frame clones alone and is incomplete. The sample has approximately 130,000 clones, 75% to 90% seen once. A word on this clone: Its target is unknown.

Trimming removed 2 bases from V and 5 bases from J, with 9 bases in between. CDR1 and CDR2 from the germline V gene are MNHEY and SVGAGI. There are 13 residues in the CDR3. Healthy bone marrow donors supplied every sample. This clonotype was sampled from a woman in her thirties or forties in good health and CMV-seronegative. Sequencing input: PBMCs. The V gene is TRBV6-5, the J gene TRBJ2-5; D may be TRBD1 (5 bases). This chain's CDR3 is CASSYEGDETQYF. Written as DNA, the CDR3 is TGTGCCAGCAGTTACGAAGGGGATGAGACCCAGTACTTC.